The clone carrying this T cell receptor beta chain was seen a few times. Its antigen is as yet unknown. The data stem from a study of blood T cells in healthy people across ages. Across the whole study: About one barcoded beta molecule per two T cells was the capture yield of template switching.

Together with a sample-barcoded 5' primer, a J-beta primer mix was included in a second PCR lasting roughly 6 to 12 cycles. Every single cDNA molecule received a tag from a template-switch adaptor with 12 random nucleotides. One entry per CDR3 protein, called by TCRdb with MiXCR from the 5' RACE reads. The profile shows 1.5 million to 2 million distinct CDR3 sequences, 28% of them singletons. General study findings and limits: Diversity of TCR beta correlated strongly with naive T cell percentage.

The source is a woman aged 25-40 years in good health. The sequencing sample was made of blood.

The CDR3 loop reads CASRRDGRAPDTQYF. The CDR3 region has the DNA TGTGCCAGCAGGCGAGACGGGAGGGCCCCAGATACGCAGTATTTT. The V and J genes are TRBV6-5 and TRBJ2-3, with 8 bases lining up with TRBD2. CDR1 and CDR2 from the germline V gene are MNHEY and SVGAGI. Trimming at V came to 6 bases and at J to 4 bases, leaving 9 bases not matched to a gene. CDR3 length: 15 amino acids.